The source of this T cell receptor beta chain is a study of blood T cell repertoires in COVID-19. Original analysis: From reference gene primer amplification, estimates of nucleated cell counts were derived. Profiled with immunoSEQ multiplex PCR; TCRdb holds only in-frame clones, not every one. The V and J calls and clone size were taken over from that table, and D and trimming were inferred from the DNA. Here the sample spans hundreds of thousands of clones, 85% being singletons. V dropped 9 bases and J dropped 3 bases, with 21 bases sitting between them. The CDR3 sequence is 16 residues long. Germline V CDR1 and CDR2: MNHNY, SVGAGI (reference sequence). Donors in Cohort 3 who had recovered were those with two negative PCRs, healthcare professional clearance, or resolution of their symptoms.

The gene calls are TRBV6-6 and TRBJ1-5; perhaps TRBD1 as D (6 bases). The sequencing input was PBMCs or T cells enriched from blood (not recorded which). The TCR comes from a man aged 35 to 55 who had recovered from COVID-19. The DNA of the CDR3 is TGTGCCAGAGGGGGTTGTTGGTGGGATAACAATCAGCCCCAGCATTTT. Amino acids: CARGGCWWDNNQPQHF.